What follows are 30 T cell receptor beta chains derived from one specimen sequenced in a study of T cells expressing NK-cell markers. Reanalyzing the 5' RACE reads, TCRdb keeps one entry per CDR3 protein, without DNA. This repertoire comprises around 100,000 distinct CDR3 sequences; its ten largest clones make up roughly 20%. The sequencing input was blood T cells: a sorted CD56 or NKG2C T cell subset, CD4+ or CD8+ T cells, or bulk PBMC T cells (not recorded which). These receptors originate from a woman aged 18 to 75 in good health.

The V call is TRBV6-2 or TRBV6-3, the J call TRBJ1-6. Looked up from germline, CDR1 is MNHEY and CDR2 is SVGEGT. The CDR3 contains 16 residues. CDR3 protein: CASSSGRSSYNSPLHF.

The chain employs TRBV7-9 and TRBJ1-2. The length of the CDR3 is 17 residues. Germline CDR1 and CDR2: SEHNR and FQNEAQ (reference sequence). CDR3: CASSLAPPDGSNYGYTF.

This chain links TRBV27 with TRBJ1-4; the TCRdb call, TRBD1, lacks DNA for checking. This CDR3 is 14 amino acids long. In germline, CDR1 is MNHEY, CDR2 SMNVEV (reference sequence). The CDR3 reads CASTQTGLNEKLFF.

V is TRBV7-3 and J is TRBJ2-2; as DNA is missing, the TRBD1 call by TCRdb cannot be tested. This CDR3 region has 13 residues. Germline assignment: CDR1 SGHTA and CDR2 FQGTGA. CDR3: CASRPPGYGELFF.

This rearrangement joins TRBV29-1 to TRBJ2-1; TCRdb picks TRBD1, but there is no DNA to check that call. Germline lookup yields CDR1 SQVTM and CDR2 ANQGSEA. The CDR3 is 11 amino acids. CDR3: CSGWGGNEQFF.

V gene TRBV12-3 or TRBV12-4 combines with J gene TRBJ2-5; as DNA is missing, the TRBD1 call by TCRdb cannot be tested. The CDR3 spans 16 residues. The CDR3 reads CASSPPMAGYQETQYF.

The V gene is TRBV20-1, the J gene TRBJ1-1; the TCRdb call, TRBD1, lacks DNA for checking. Germline V gives CDR1 DFQATT, CDR2 SNEGSKA (reference sequence). The CDR3 is 13 amino acids. CDR3 amino acids: CSASLDRGPEAFF.

J is TRBJ1-5 and V is TRBV3-1; TCRdb designates TRBD1, a call that cannot be tested without DNA. This CDR3 contains 14 residues. Germline CDR1 is LGHDT and CDR2 is YNNKEL (reference sequence). This chain's CDR3 is CASSQDWGNQPQHF. Full variable domain (missing parts from reference TRBV3-1 and TRBJ1-5): DTAVSQTPKYLVTQMGNDKSIKCEQNLGHDTMYWYKQDSKKFLKIMFSYNNKELIINETVPNRFSPKSPDKAHLNLHINSLELGDSAVYFCASSQDWGNQPQHFGDGTRLSIL.

CDR3 residues: CASSIQINSPLHF. V gene TRBV27 combines with J gene TRBJ1-6. Germline V gene lookup returns CDR1 MNHEY and CDR2 SMNVEV (reference sequence). This CDR3 comprises 13 residues.

J is TRBJ1-5 and V is TRBV12-3 or TRBV12-4. This CDR3 is built from 15 residues. This CDR3 is CASSSGGFSNQPQHF.

The V call is TRBV20-1, the J call TRBJ2-1. This CDR3 region has 11 residues. Per the germline V gene, CDR1 is DFQATT and CDR2 is SNEGSKA (reference sequence). The CDR3 loop reads CSARDIREQFF.

The chain's CDR3 is CASSLAQGTNQPQHF. The V call is TRBV7-8, the J call TRBJ1-5; TCRdb names TRBD1, which stays unverified in the absence of DNA. Germline CDR1 and CDR2: SGHVS and FQNEAQ. The CDR3 loop spans 15 amino acids.

The gene calls are TRBV25-1 and TRBJ2-1; absent DNA, TCRdb's TRBD2 call cannot be checked. The CDR3 spans 16 residues. The germline gives CDR1 MGHDK, CDR2 SYGVNS. The chain's CDR3 is CASSESAGGLLNEQFF.

The chain couples TRBV4-3 to TRBJ2-3; TCRdb indicates TRBD1, and absent DNA this call remains unverified. Germline CDR1 LGHNA, CDR2 YSLEER. CDR3 length equals 18 residues. CDR3 residues: CASSPLGLVGQGTDTQYF.

The chain joins TRBV27 to TRBJ2-7; TCRdb's D call of TRBD1 is untestable without DNA. CDR1 MNHEY and CDR2 SMNVEV come from the germline V gene (reference sequence). The CDR3 contains 14 residues. Here the CDR3 reads CASSDGTASAEQYF.

The chain uses TRBV6-1 and TRBJ2-5; TCRdb outputs TRBD2, but without DNA this stays unchecked. Germline V gene sequence: CDR1 MNHNS, CDR2 SASEGT. This CDR3 contains 15 residues. The CDR3 here is CASSPLAGGPQTQYF.

The rearrangement joins TRBV13 to TRBJ2-1; the D call of TRBD1 rests on TCRdb alone, since no DNA is present to check it. Germline CDR1 reads PRHDT; CDR2 reads FYEKMQ (reference sequence). The CDR3 length is 17 residues. The CDR3: CASSLAVGQTSYNEQFF.

V and J are TRBV7-9 and TRBJ2-5; TCRdb's D call, TRBD2, is unchecked because there is no DNA. The length of the CDR3 is 16 residues. CDR1 and CDR2 (germline): SEHNR, FQNEAQ (reference sequence). The CDR3 here is CASSSSWTAGGETQYF.

V usage is TRBV5-5 and J usage is TRBJ2-5. The germline gives CDR1 SGHKS, CDR2 YYEKEE (reference sequence). The CDR3 sequence is 14 residues long. The CDR3 sequence: CASSVQDRQETQYF. Full variable domain (missing parts from reference TRBV5-5 and TRBJ2-5): DAGVTQSPTHLIKTRGQQVTLRCSPISGHKSVSWYQQVLGQGPQFIFQYYEKEERGRGNFPDRFSARQFPNYSSELNVNALLLGDSALYLCASSVQDRQETQYFGPGTRLLVL.

This rearrangement joins TRBV7-9 to TRBJ2-7. This CDR3 comprises 11 residues. Looked up from germline, CDR1 is SEHNR and CDR2 is FQNEAQ (reference sequence). CDR3 sequence: CASSYGVEQYF.

The chain has TRBV20-1 and TRBJ2-5; lacking DNA, the TRBD1 call made by TCRdb goes unchecked. This CDR3 has 13 amino acids. CDR1 is DFQATT, CDR2 SNEGSKA, per germline (reference sequence). The CDR3 is CSARSQGQETQYF.

This chain links TRBV11-2 with TRBJ2-2; TCRdb designates TRBD1, a call that cannot be tested without DNA. Germline CDR1 reads SGHAT; CDR2 reads FQNNGV. The CDR3 sequence is 19 residues long. Here the CDR3 reads CASSLSPKVRGDQTGELFF.

The chain couples TRBV9 to TRBJ2-3; TCRdb indicates TRBD2, and absent DNA this call remains unverified. The CDR3 has 15 amino acids. Per germline, CDR1 SGDLS and CDR2 YYNGEE. CDR3 loop: CASSVSGGPLDTQYF. Based on the CDR3 plus reference TRBV9 and TRBJ2-3, the full variable domain is DSGVTQTPKHLITATGQRVTLRCSPRSGDLSVYWYQQSLDQGLQFLIQYYNGEERAKGNILERFSAQQFPDLHSELNLSSLELGDSALYFCASSVSGGPLDTQYFGPGTRLTVL.

The rearrangement uses TRBV6-5 and TRBJ2-5; TCRdb outputs TRBD2, but without DNA this stays unchecked. Germline lookup yields CDR1 MNHEY and CDR2 SVGAGI. CDR3 length: 17 residues. This CDR3 is CASSYSATSGREETQYF.

V usage is TRBV21-1 and J usage is TRBJ1-1. TRBV21-1 is noted as a pseudogene. This CDR3 comprises 15 residues. The CDR3 sequence is CASSKVLIGNTEAFF.

The chain carries TRBV5-4 and TRBJ2-2; there is no DNA to check the TCRdb D call of TRBD2. Germline loops: CDR1 SGHNT, CDR2 YYREEE (reference sequence). This CDR3 comprises 16 residues. CDR3 sequence reads: CASSPGTSGIGGELFF.

The J gene is TRBJ2-7, the V gene TRBV6-2 or TRBV6-3; TCRdb reports TRBD2, a call that lacks DNA to check it against. There are 14 residues in the CDR3. CDR1 and CDR2 from the germline V gene are MNHEY and SVGEGT. CDR3 protein: CASSYLLAEYEQYF.

The CDR3 loop reads CASSDREPYEQYF. The chain has TRBV2 and TRBJ2-7. The germline gives CDR1 SNHLY, CDR2 FYNNEI. This CDR3 has 13 residues.

This chain joins TRBV12-3 or TRBV12-4 and TRBJ2-1. This CDR3 has 13 residues. CDR3 sequence: CASSFSTYNEQFF.

The rearrangement links TRBV6-1 to TRBJ1-2; with no DNA, the TCRdb D assignment of TRBD1 cannot be verified. This CDR3 has 14 residues. Germline V lookup: CDR1 MNHNS, CDR2 SASEGT. The CDR3 loop reads CASSGQGSSYGYTF.